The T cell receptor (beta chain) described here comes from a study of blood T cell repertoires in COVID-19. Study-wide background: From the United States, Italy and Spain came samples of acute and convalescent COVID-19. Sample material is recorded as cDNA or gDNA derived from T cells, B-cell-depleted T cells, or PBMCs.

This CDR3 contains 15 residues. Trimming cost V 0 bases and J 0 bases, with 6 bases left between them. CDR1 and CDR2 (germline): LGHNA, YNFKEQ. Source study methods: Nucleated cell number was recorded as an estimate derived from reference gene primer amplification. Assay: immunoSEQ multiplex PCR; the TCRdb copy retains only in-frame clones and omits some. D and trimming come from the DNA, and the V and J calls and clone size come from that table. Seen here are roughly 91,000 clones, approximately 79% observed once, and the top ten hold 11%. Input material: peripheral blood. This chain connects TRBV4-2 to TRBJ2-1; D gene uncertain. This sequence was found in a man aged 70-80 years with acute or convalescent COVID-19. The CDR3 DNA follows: TGTGCCAGCAGCCAAGAGTGGAGCTCCTACAATGAGCAGTTCTTC. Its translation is CASSQEWSSYNEQFF.